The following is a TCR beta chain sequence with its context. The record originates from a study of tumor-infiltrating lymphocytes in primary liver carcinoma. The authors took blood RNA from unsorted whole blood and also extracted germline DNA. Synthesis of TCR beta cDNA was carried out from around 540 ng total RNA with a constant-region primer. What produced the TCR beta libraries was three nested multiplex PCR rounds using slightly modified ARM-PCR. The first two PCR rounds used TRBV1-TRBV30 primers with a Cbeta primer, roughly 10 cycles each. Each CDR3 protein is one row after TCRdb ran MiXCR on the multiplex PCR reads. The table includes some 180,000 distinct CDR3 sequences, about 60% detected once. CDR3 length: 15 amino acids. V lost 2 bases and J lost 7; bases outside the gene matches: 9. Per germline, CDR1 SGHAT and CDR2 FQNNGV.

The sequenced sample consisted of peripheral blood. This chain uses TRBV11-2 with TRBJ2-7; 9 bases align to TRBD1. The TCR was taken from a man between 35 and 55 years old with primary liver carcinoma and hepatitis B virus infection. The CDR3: CASSLQGTGPREQYF. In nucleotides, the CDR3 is TGTGCCAGCAGCTTACAAGGGACAGGGCCGAGGGAGCAGTACTTC. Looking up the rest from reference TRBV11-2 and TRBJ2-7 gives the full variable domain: EAGVAQSPRYKIIEKRQSVAFWCNPISGHATLYWYQQILGQGPKLLIQFQNNGVVDDSQLPKDRFSAERLKGVDSTLKIQPAKLEDSAVYLCASSLQGTGPREQYFGPGTRLTVT.